The sequence of this T cell receptor (beta chain) was determined in a study of cytomegalovirus exposure and HLA in healthy donors. Only in-frame clones appear in the TCRdb table, and some are missing; sequencing was by immunoSEQ multiplex PCR. The sample contains around 220,000 clones, 65% to 85% of which appear only once. This clone showed up just once. The sample taken for sequencing was PBMCs. The receptor was isolated from a woman aged 30 to 39 in good health and CMV-seropositive.

CDR3 in DNA: TGTGCCAGCAGCCCGGACCGGGACAGCGCAGCCTACAATGAGCAGTTCTTC. As protein: CASSPDRDSAAYNEQFF. The V gene is TRBV13, the J gene TRBJ2-1; 7 nucleotides line up with TRBD1. J gave up 2 bases and V 5 bases, and 12 bases lay outside the gene matches. From germline, CDR1 is PRHDT and CDR2 FYEKMQ (reference sequence). CDR3 length: 17 amino acids.